This T cell receptor (beta chain) was captured in a study of Graves' ophthalmopathy and Graves' hyperthyroidism. Whole-study results and caveats: Clonotypes were expanded in thyroid at above 0.001 frequency, and most also appeared in blood.

This clonotype was seen many times. What it binds is unknown. CDR3 length equals 15 residues. V was shortened by 5 bases and J by 2 bases, with 13 bases between the two germline ends. Germline V gene lookup returns CDR1 MNHNS and CDR2 SASEGT. Using RNA transcripts, the TCR beta CDR3 regions were amplified. The workflow started with a first-round RT-PCR run with HTBI primers and then moved on to a second-round multiplex PCR. TCRdb itself ran the multiplex PCR reads through MiXCR, one entry per CDR3 protein. The profile shows over 500,000 distinct CDR3 sequences, around a fifth of them singletons. The specimen sequenced was peripheral blood. This TCR was sampled from a young woman with stable Graves' hyperthyroidism. Some clones in this sample may be carry-over from other donors' samples. The rearrangement uses TRBV6-1 and TRBJ1-5; D not certain. The CDR3 DNA is TGTGCCAGCAGTCCATCAGGAACCGGCAATCAGCCCCAGCATTTT. This sequence encodes CASSPSGTGNQPQHF.